This TCR beta chain was captured by sequencing in a study of T-cell memory formation after mild COVID-19 listed by TCRdb under 2021. In the study overall: TCR sequence clusters from the two donors were largely donor specific. In a couple of donors, T-cell clones that expanded and contracted after mild COVID-19 were followed by sequencing TCRalpha and TCRbeta repertoires longitudinally. The cohort was made up of two young adult volunteers, one female and one male, who were previously healthy. Findings and caveats that apply to the study as a whole: Only a couple of mild cases were covered by the study, and larger cohorts that include severe cases with pre-infection samples were considered necessary. Balanced CD4/CD8 phenotypes were observed for clones contracting from day 15 to 85, whereas a bias towards CD4+ was observed for a second wave of clones expanding from day 15 to 37. Contracting CD4+ clones appeared mostly in the CM and EM memory subsets, whereas CD8+ clones were enriched in EMRA. The detection of some responding clones in pre-infection memory suggests that pre-existing cross-reactive memory T cells joined the SARS-CoV-2 response. SARS-CoV-2 specificity was not confirmed for the second-wave clones peaking on day 37.

In this sample, this clonotype turned up a few times. It has no known antigen specificity. No base quality values were provided; no much bigger clone lies one nucleotide off. Ficoll-Paque density gradient centrifugation was used to isolate PBMCs. Sequencer: Illumina NovaSeq 6000. TCRalpha and TCRbeta cDNA libraries were built by 5'RACE with constant-segment primers, adding sample barcodes and unique molecular identifiers. RNA was extracted from every sample with Trizol reagent. Libraries were amplified in two PCR steps, with a second sample barcode and Illumina TruSeq adapters added in the second step. Sequencing of the libraries was done on an Illumina NovaSeq, producing 2 x 150 bp paired-end reads. Under the source paper's analysis protocol: The reads were demultiplexed and collapsed into UMI-guided consensus sequences using migec v1.2.7. Using mixcr v2.1.11, the UMI consensuses were aligned to TRA and TRB V and J templates and assembled into clonotypes. Expanded or contracted clonotypes were those called significant by both edgeR and NoisET, with noise models trained on biological replicates. edgeR calls used a false discovery rate-adjusted p below 0.01 and a log2 fold-change threshold of 1. PCA with hierarchical clustering of max-normalized trajectories of the 1000 most abundant clonotypes was used as exploratory dynamics analysis. The CD4 or CD8 phenotype of responding clones was assigned using the separately sequenced CD4+ and CD8+ repertoires. The public reads were run again by TCRdb, first through fastp at Q25 and then through MiXCR, and only productive beta chains were kept. CDR3 protein sequences are deduplicated, and each keeps its most common genes and DNA. The V and J calls and clone size are TCRdb's, not the authors'. The sample records about 400,000 distinct CDR3 sequences, around a sixth of which are singletons. The ten largest make up roughly a fifth of the sample.

The CDR3 has 15 amino acids, counting the end cysteine and phenylalanine. Only the CDR3 DNA stays, 45 bases, in frame from base 1. CDR1 and CDR2, looked up from the germline V gene, are SGHTA and FQGNSA. Trimming at the junction amounts to 1 base on V and 6 bases on J, and the germline ends lie 12 bases apart. Sequencing input: PBMCs or a T cell subset sorted from them (not recorded which). Rearrangement joined TRBV7-2 to TRBJ1-4; possibly the D gene is TRBD1, per 6 matching bases. The receptor was derived from a young man who had mild COVID-19 (a few samples of this study predate the infection). The sample titles of this study are shuffled in the database, so cell type and time point are left out; the donor was told from shared clones. The sequenced DNA is TGTGCCAGCAGCTTAGGAGGGGGAGTGGATGAAAAACTGTTTTTT. Its coded protein is CASSLGGGVDEKLFF.